This is a list of T cell receptor beta chains from one sample in a study of blood T cell repertoires in COVID-19. Clones were sequenced by immunoSEQ multiplex PCR, and TCRdb holds only the in-frame ones, with some missing. This table holds 110,000 to 150,000 clones, approximately 80% found once. The sample was peripheral blood. Receptors originate from an elderly woman in a cohort sampled during active or convalescent COVID-19. Both conserved end residues are part of each CDR3. D genes are given only for firm matches. The size entry is marked missing in some rows and otherwise reads once, few, many or a size class.

d_call	clone_size	v_call	j_call	cdr3_aa	cdr3_nt
.	.	TRBV9	TRBJ2-2	CASSAEALGTGELFF	TGTGCCAGCAGCGCGGAGGCCCTTGGGACCGGGGAGCTGTTTTTT
.	.	TRBV5-6	TRBJ2-5	CASSFEGERTSQYF	TGTGCCAGCAGCTTTGAGGGGGAGAGGACGTCCCAGTACTTC
.	.	TRBV2	TRBJ1-6	CASVRDNYNSPLHF	TGTGCCAGCGTAAGGGACAACTATAATTCACCCCTCCACTTT
.	few	TRBV7-2	TRBJ1-5	CASSLVTSNQPQHF	TGTGCCAGCAGCTTAGTGACATCCAATCAGCCCCAGCATTTT
TRBD2	.	TRBV10-3	TRBJ2-3	CAISGKTSGEGDTQYF	TGTGCCATCAGTGGCAAAACTAGCGGGGAGGGAGATACGCAGTATTTT
.	.	TRBV14	TRBJ2-4	CASSPPNTRNIQYF	TGTGCCAGCAGCCCCCCGAATACACGAAACATTCAGTACTTC
.	.	TRBV7-9	TRBJ2-2	CASRSGSVGELFF	TGTGCCAGCAGGTCAGGGTCGGTGGGGGAGCTGTTTTTT
TRBD1	.	TRBV4-2	TRBJ1-5	CASSRTGEQPQHF	TGTGCCAGCAGCCGGACAGGGGAGCAGCCCCAGCATTTT
.	.	TRBV5-6	TRBJ1-1	CASSLVRVFDTEAFF	TGTGCCAGCAGCTTGGTTCGGGTTTTCGACACTGAAGCTTTCTTT
TRBD2	few	TRBV28	TRBJ2-3	CASSLLSGGAFTQYF	TGTGCCAGCAGTTTACTCAGCGGGGGGGCATTTACGCAGTATTTT
TRBD1	few	TRBV7-9	TRBJ2-7	CASSLFPGGNSYEQYF	TGTGCCAGCAGCTTATTCCCAGGGGGTAACTCCTACGAGCAGTACTTC
.	.	TRBV27	TRBJ1-2	CASSLRDTNYGYTF	TGTGCCAGCAGTTTAAGAGATACTAACTATGGCTACACCTTC
.	few	TRBV27	TRBJ2-3	CASSSVALGTDTQYF	TGTGCCAGCAGTTCAGTGGCCTTGGGCACAGATACGCAGTATTTT
.	.	TRBV5-1	TRBJ1-6	CASSLGGRDYNSPLHF	TGCGCCAGCAGCTTGGGGGGCAGGGACTATAATTCACCCCTCCACTTT
TRBD2	.	TRBV2	TRBJ2-3	CASSDAGGQGDTQYF	TGTGCCAGCAGTGATGCGGGGGGGCAAGGAGATACGCAGTATTTT
.	once	TRBV7-6	TRBJ1-2	CASRRNPGDGYGYTF	TGTGCCAGCAGACGTAATCCAGGGGACGGCTATGGCTACACCTTC
.	.	TRBV27	TRBJ1-1	CASIRNTEAFF	TGTGCCAGCATCCGGAACACTGAAGCTTTCTTT
TRBD2	.	TRBV19	TRBJ2-1	CASSRTGTRFRGEQFF	TGTGCCAGTAGTAGAACCGGGACTAGGTTCAGGGGTGAGCAGTTCTTC
TRBD2	once	TRBV4-1	TRBJ2-5	CASTKTFGLAGYETQYF	TGCGCCAGCACCAAGACCTTTGGACTAGCGGGGTATGAGACCCAGTACTTC
TRBD1	.	TRBV24-1	TRBJ2-5	CATSDTLPGQGLETQYF	TGTGCCACCAGTGACACTCTTCCGGGACAGGGGTTAGAGACCCAGTACTTC
.	.	TRBV18	TRBJ2-3	CASSPRGTDTQYF	TGTGCCAGCTCACCCCGGGGGACAGATACGCAGTATTTT
TRBD1	.	TRBV24-1	TRBJ2-5	CATRGTGQETQYF	TGTGCCACCAGGGGGACAGGGCAAGAGACCCAGTACTTC
.	.	TRBV7-3	TRBJ2-2	CASSPETHGAGELFF	TGTGCCAGCAGCCCTGAAACCCACGGGGCCGGGGAGCTGTTTTTT
.	.	TRBV15	TRBJ2-5	CATSTYGRGGETQYF	TGTGCCACCAGCACCTATGGCAGGGGTGGCGAGACCCAGTACTTC
.	.	TRBV27	TRBJ2-2	CASSDREAGELFF	TGTGCCAGCAGTGACAGGGAGGCCGGGGAGCTGTTTTTT
.	.	TRBV6-1	TRBJ1-4	CASSDEQGSNEKLFF	TGTGCCAGCAGTGACGAACAGGGTTCTAATGAAAAACTGTTTTTT
.	.	TRBV6-6	TRBJ1-1	CASTRGQNTEAFF	TGTGCCAGCACTAGGGGTCAGAACACTGAAGCTTTCTTT
.	once	TRBV11-2	TRBJ1-2	CASSSAGVGYTF	TGTGCCAGCAGCTCGGCAGGGGTAGGCTACACCTTC
.	.	TRBV28	TRBJ1-5	CASSFQVLGNQPQHF	TGTGCCAGCAGTTTCCAGGTCCTGGGCAATCAGCCCCAGCATTTT
.	.	TRBV14	TRBJ2-6	CASSRQGLSGANVLTF	TGTGCCAGCAGTAGACAGGGACTCTCTGGGGCCAACGTCCTGACTTTC
.	once	TRBV7-9	TRBJ1-1	CASSLGGVTEAFF	TGTGCCAGCAGCTTAGGGGGGGTCACTGAAGCTTTCTTT
.	.	TRBV6-5	TRBJ1-6	CASSPTGNNSPLHF	TGTGCCAGCAGCCCGACAGGAAATAATTCACCCCTCCACTTT
.	.	TRBV5-1	TRBJ2-5	CASSPETWSVETQYF	TGCGCCAGCAGCCCAGAGACGTGGAGCGTGGAGACCCAGTACTTC
TRBD1	.	TRBV6-5	TRBJ2-3	CASKDRSDTQYF	TGTGCCAGCAAGGACAGGTCGGATACGCAGTATTTT
.	.	TRBV18	TRBJ2-5	CASSPVLVAEANF	TGTGCCAGCTCACCCGTCCTCGTGGCAGAGGCGAACTTC
.	.	TRBV6-4	TRBJ2-2	CASSAGVYTGELFF	TGTGCCAGCAGCGCAGGGGTGTACACCGGGGAGCTGTTTTTT
.	few	TRBV7-8	TRBJ1-1	CASSLSGGAVNTEAFF	TGTGCCAGCAGCTTGTCCGGGGGGGCGGTGAACACTGAAGCTTTCTTT
.	.	TRBV9	TRBJ2-1	CASKKDSLDNEQFF	TGTGCCAGCAAAAAAGACTCCCTAGACAATGAGCAGTTCTTC
.	.	TRBV2	TRBJ1-4	CASRAQGMSNEKLFF	TGTGCCAGCAGAGCACAGGGTATGTCTAATGAAAAACTGTTTTTT
.	.	TRBV19	TRBJ1-5	CASSMTEHYKPQHF	TGTGCCAGTAGTATGACTGAGCACTACAAGCCCCAGCATTTT
.	.	TRBV4-3	TRBJ1-4	CASSQDFFEDYEKLFF	TGCGCCAGCAGCCAAGATTTTTTCGAGGACTATGAAAAACTGTTTTTT
TRBD1	few	TRBV5-1	TRBJ2-5	CASSTGQSSSRGETQYF	TGCGCCAGCAGCACGGGACAGTCATCCTCTCGCGGGGAGACCCAGTACTTC
TRBD2	once	TRBV19	TRBJ2-5	CASSAYGGARETQYF	TGTGCCAGTAGTGCTTACGGGGGGGCCAGAGAGACCCAGTACTTC
TRBD2	.	TRBV5-4	TRBJ2-1	CASLRRGASYNEQFF	TGTGCCAGCCTGAGGCGGGGGGCCTCCTACAATGAGCAGTTCTTC
.	.	TRBV5-4	TRBJ1-2	CASSFQGAPPGYTF	TGTGCCAGCAGCTTTCAAGGGGCCCCCCCTGGCTACACCTTC
TRBD2	once	TRBV11-2	TRBJ2-5	CASTRDYQETQYF	TGTGCCAGTACTCGGGACTATCAAGAGACCCAGTACTTC
.	.	TRBV7-9	TRBJ1-2	CASSFIGDGYTF	TGTGCCAGCAGCTTTATCGGGGATGGCTACACCTTC
.	few	TRBV6-6	TRBJ1-2	CASSYYTEGYTF	TGTGCCAGCAGTTACTACACGGAGGGCTACACCTTC
.	few	TRBV7-3	TRBJ1-1	CASSWDNRMNTEAFF	TGTGCCAGCAGCTGGGACAATCGCATGAACACTGAAGCTTTCTTT
TRBD1	few	TRBV5-4	TRBJ2-1	CASSTGQYNEQFF	TGTGCCAGCAGCACGGGACAGTACAATGAGCAGTTCTTC